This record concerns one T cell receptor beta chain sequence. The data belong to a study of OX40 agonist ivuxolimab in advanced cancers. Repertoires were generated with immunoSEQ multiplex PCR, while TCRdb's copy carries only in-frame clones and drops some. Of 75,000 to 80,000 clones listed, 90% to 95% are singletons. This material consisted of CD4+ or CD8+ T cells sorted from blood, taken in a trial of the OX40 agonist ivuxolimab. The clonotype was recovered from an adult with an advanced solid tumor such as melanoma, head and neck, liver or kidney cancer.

CDR3 sequence reads: CASSDPSGPKETQYF. The CDR3 nucleotides are TGTGCCAGCAGCGACCCCAGCGGGCCAAAAGAGACCCAGTACTTC. The J gene is TRBJ2-5, the V gene TRBV9; tentatively, D is TRBD2 (6 bases). The CDR3 spans 15 residues. V was shortened by 3 bases and J by 3 bases, with 15 bases between the two germline ends. Germline V gene lookup returns CDR1 SGDLS and CDR2 YYNGEE.